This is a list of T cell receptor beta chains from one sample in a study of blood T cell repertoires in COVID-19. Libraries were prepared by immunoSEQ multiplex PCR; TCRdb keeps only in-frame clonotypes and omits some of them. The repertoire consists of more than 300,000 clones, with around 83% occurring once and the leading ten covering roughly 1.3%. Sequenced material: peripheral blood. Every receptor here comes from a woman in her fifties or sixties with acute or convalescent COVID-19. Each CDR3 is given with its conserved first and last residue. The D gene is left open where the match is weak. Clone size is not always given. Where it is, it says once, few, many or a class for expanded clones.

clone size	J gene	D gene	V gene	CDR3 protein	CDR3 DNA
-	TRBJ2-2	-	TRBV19	CASRGAGELFF	TGTGCCAGTAGAGGGGCGGGGGAGCTGTTTTTT
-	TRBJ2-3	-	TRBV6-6	CASSSKGMGYADTQYF	TGTGCCAGCAGTTCGAAGGGGATGGGTTATGCAGATACGCAGTATTTT
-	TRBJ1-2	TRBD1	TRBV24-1	CATSDPGTGGEGYTF	TGTGCCACCAGTGATCCCGGGACAGGGGGCGAAGGCTACACCTTC
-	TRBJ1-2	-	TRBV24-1	CATSDSTRVYGYTF	TGTGCCACCAGTGACTCTACCAGGGTCTATGGCTACACCTTC
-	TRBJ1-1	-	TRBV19	CASSLRRGGGGAEAFF	TGTGCCAGTTCCCTTCGTCGCGGGGGTGGAGGTGCTGAAGCTTTCTTT
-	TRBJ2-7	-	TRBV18	CASSPAAGFLEQYF	TGTGCCAGCTCACCAGCGGCAGGGTTTCTCGAGCAGTACTTC
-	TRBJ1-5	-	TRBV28	CASSFRQEDQPQHF	TGTGCCAGCAGTTTCCGACAGGAGGATCAGCCCCAGCATTTT
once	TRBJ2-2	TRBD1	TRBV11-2	CASSLRGRDTGELFF	TGTGCCAGCAGCTTGAGGGGGCGGGACACCGGGGAGCTGTTTTTT
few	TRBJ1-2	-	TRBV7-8	CASSPTSFSINYGYTF	TGTGCCAGCAGCCCCACGTCTTTCTCTATCAACTATGGCTACACCTTC
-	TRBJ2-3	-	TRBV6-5	CASGATDTQYF	TGTGCCTCAGGGGCCACAGATACGCAGTATTTT
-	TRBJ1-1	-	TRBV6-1	CASSESGNKAFF	TGTGCCAGCAGTGAATCGGGGAATAAGGCTTTCTTT
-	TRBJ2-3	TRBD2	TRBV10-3	CAISESVASGSVGTQYF	TGTGCCATCAGTGAGTCGGTCGCTAGCGGGAGTGTGGGTACGCAGTATTTT
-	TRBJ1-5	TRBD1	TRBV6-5	CASRPTGTQPQHF	TGTGCCAGCAGGCCGACAGGGACTCAGCCCCAGCATTTT
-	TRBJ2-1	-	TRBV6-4	CASSDVAGLMHNEQFF	TGTGCCAGCAGTGACGTGGCAGGCCTAATGCACAATGAGCAGTTCTTC
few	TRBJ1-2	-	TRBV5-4	CASSRDGVNYGYTF	TGTGCCAGCAGCCGCGACGGGGTTAACTATGGCTACACCTTC
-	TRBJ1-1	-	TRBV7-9	CASSLVGAETEAFF	TGTGCCAGCAGCCTGGTGGGGGCGGAAACTGAAGCTTTCTTT
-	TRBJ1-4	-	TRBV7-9	CASSLGGGLTNEKLFF	TGTGCCAGCAGCTTAGGGGGCGGCCTAACTAATGAAAAACTGTTTTTT
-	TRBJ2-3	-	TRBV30	CAWASRGRGTDTQYF	TGTGCCTGGGCTTCGCGGGGAAGGGGCACAGATACGCAGTATTTT
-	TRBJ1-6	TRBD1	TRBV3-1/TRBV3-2	CASSYGQGDSPLHF	TGTGCCAGCAGCTACGGACAGGGGGACTCACCCCTCCACTTT
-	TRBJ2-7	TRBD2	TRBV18	CASSPQGGNPEQYF	TGTGCCAGCTCACCACAGGGAGGGAATCCCGAGCAGTACTTC